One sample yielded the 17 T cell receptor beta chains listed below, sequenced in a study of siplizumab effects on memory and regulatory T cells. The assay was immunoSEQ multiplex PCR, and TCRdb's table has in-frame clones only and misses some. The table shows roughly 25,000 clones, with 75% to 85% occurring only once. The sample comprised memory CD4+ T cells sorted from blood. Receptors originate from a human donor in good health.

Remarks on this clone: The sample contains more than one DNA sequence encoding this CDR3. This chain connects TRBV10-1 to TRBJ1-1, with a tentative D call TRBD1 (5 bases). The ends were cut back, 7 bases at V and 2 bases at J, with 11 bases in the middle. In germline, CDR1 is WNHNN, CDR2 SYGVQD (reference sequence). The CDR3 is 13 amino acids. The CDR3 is CASNRTGNTEAFF. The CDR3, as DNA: TGCGCCAGCAACCGTACAGGAAACACTGAAGCTTTCTTT.

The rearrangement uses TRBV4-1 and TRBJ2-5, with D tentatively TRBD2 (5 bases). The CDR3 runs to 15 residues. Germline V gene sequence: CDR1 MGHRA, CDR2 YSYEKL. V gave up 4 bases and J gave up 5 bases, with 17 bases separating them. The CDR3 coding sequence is TGCGCCAGCAGCCTAGGACTCGGCGGTGGCGAGACCCAGTACTTC. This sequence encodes CASSLGLGGGETQYF.

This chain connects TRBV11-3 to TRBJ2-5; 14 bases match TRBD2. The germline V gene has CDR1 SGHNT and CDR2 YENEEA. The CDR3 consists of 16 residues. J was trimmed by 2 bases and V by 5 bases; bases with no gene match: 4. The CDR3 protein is CASSPGTSGRQETQYF. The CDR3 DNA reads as TGTGCCAGCAGCCCCGGGACTAGCGGGAGACAAGAGACCCAGTACTTC.

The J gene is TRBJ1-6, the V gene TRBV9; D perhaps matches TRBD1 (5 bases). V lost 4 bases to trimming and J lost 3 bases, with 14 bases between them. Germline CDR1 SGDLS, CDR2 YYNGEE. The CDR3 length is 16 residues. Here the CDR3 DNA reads TGTGCCAGCAGCCCGACGACTGACAGCTATAATTCACCCCTCCACTTT. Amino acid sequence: CASSPTTDSYNSPLHF.

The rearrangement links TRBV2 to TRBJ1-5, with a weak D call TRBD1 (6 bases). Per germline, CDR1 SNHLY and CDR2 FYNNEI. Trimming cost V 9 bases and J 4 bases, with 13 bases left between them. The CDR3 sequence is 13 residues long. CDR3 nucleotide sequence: TGTGCCAGTTCACCGGGGGCAAATCAGCCCCAGCATTTT. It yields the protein CASSPGANQPQHF.

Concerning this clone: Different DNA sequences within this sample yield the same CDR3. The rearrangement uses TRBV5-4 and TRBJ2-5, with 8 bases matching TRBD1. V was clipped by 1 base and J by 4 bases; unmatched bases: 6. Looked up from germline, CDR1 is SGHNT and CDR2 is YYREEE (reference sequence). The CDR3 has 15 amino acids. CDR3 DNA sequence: TGTGCCAGCAGCTTGCCGGTGGGACAGGCAGAGACCCAGTACTTC. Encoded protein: CASSLPVGQAETQYF.

For the CDR3, the DNA is TGCGCCAGCAGCCAGGGACAGGGTTCCTACAATGAGCAGTTCTTC. It encodes CASSQGQGSYNEQFF. This chain joins TRBV4-3 and TRBJ2-1; 9 bases agree with TRBD1. Germline assignment: CDR1 LGHNA and CDR2 YSLEER. This CDR3 region has 15 residues. J was trimmed by 1 base and V by 3 bases; bases with no gene match: 1.

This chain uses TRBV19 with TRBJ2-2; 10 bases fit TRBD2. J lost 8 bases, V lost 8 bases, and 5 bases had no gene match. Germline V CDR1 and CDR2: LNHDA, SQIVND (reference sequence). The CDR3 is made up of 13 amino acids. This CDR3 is CASQASGRGELFF. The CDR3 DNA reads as TGTGCCAGTCAGGCTAGCGGGAGAGGGGAGCTGTTTTTT.

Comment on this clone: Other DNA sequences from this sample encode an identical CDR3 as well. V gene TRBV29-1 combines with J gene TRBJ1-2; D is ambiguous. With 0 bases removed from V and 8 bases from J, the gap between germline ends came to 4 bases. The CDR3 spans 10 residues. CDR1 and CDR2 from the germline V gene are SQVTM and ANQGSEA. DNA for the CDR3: TGCAGCGTTGAAGAAGGCGGCTACACCTTC. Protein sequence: CSVEEGGYTF.

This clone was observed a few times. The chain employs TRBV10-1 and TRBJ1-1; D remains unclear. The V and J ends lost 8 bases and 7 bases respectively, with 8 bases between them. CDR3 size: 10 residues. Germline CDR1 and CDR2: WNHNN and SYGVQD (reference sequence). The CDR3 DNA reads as TGCGCCAGCGGGCAGTGTGAAGCTTTCTTT. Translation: CASGQCEAFF.

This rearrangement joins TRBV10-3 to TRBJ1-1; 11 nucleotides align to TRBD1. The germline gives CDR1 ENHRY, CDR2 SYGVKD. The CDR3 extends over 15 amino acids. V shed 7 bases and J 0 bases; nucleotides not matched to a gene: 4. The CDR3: CAITRTGGMNTEAFF. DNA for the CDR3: TGTGCCATCACCAGGACAGGGGGCATGAACACTGAAGCTTTCTTT.

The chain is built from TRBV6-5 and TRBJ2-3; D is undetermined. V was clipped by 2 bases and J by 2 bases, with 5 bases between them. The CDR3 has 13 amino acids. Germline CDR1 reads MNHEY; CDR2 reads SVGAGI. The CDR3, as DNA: TGTGCCAGCAGTTACGGCTTCACAGATACGCAGTATTTT. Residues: CASSYGFTDTQYF.

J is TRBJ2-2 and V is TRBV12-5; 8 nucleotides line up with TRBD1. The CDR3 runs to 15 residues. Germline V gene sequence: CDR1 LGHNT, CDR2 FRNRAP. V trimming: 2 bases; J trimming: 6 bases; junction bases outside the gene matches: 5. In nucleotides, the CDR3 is TGTGCTAGTGGTTTGATTCAGGGGGCGCCCGGGGAGCTGTTTTTT. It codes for CASGLIQGAPGELFF.

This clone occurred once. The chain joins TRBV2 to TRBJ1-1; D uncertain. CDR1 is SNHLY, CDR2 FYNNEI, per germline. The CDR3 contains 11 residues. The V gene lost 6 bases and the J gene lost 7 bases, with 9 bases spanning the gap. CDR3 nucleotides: TGTGCCAGCAGCCCGAACTATGAAGCTTTCTTT. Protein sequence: CASSPNYEAFF.

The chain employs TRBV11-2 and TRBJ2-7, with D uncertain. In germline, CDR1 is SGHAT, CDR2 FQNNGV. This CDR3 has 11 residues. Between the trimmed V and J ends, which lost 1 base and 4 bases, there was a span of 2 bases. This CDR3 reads CASSLAYEQYF. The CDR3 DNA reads TGTGCCAGCAGCTTAGCGTACGAGCAGTACTTC.

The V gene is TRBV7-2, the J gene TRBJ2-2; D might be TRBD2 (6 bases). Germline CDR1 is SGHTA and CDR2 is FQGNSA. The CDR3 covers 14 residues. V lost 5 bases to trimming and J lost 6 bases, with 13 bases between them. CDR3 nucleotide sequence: TGTGCCAGCAGCCCACTGCGGGGCCCCGGGGAGCTGTTTTTT. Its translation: CASSPLRGPGELFF.

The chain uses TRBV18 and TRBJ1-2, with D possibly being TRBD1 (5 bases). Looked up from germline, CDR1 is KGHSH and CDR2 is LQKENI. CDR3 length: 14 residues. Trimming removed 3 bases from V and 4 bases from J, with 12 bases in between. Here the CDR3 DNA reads TGTGCCAGCTCACCCCCCCAGGGAACCTATGGCTACACCTTC. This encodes CASSPPQGTYGYTF.